This entry is about one T cell receptor (beta chain). The CDR3 sequence is 13 residues long. Deletions cut 3 bases from V and 8 bases from J, with 11 bases between. This entry belongs to a study of control samples from healthy donors and cancer patients. Produced via immunoSEQ multiplex PCR; TCRdb's table is partial and in-frame only. The sample has about 160,000 clones; approximately 96% are singletons. The source material was blood. The chain couples TRBV12-3 or TRBV12-4 to TRBJ1-3; D is possibly TRBD1 (5 bases). The TCR comes from a woman in her thirties or forties in good health. CDR3 sequence: CASSLGRADTIYF. CDR3 in DNA: TGTGCCAGCAGTTTGGGCAGGGCGGACACCATATATTTT.